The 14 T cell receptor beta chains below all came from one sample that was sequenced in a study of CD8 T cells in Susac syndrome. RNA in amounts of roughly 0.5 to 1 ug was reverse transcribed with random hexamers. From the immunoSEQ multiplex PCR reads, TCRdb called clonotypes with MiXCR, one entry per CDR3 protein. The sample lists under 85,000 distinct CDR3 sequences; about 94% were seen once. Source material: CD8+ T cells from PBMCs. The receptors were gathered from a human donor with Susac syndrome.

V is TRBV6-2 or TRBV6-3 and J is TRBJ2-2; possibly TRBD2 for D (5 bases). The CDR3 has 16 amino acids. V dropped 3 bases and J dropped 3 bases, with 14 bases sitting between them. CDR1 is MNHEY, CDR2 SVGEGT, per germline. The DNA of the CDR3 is TGTGCCAGCAGTTATAGAGGGATTTCTGACACCGGGGAGCTGTTTTTT. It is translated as CASSYRGISDTGELFF.

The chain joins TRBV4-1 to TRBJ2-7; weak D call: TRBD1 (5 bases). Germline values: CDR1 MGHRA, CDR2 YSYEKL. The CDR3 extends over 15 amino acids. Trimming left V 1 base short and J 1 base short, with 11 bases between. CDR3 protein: CASSQGAGLSYEQYF. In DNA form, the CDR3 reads TGCGCCAGCAGCCAAGGGGCAGGGCTATCCTACGAGCAGTACTTC.

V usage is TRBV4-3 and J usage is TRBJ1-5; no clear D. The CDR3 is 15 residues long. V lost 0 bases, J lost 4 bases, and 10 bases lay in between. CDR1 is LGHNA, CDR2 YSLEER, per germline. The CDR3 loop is CASSQDWPENQPQHF. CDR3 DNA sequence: TGCGCCAGCAGCCAAGATTGGCCAGAGAATCAGCCCCAGCATTTT.

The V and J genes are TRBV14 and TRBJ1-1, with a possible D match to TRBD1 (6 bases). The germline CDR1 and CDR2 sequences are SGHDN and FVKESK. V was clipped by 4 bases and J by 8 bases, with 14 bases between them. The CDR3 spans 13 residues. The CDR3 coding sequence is TGTGCCAGCAGCCCTAATATCGGGACAGAAGCTTTCTTT. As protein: CASSPNIGTEAFF. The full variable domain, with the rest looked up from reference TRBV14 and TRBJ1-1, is EAGVTQFPSHSVIEKGQTVTLRCDPISGHDNLYWYRRVMGKEIKFLLHFVKESKQDESGMPNNRFLAERTGGTYSTLKVQPAELEDSGVYFCASSPNIGTEAFFGQGTRLTVV.

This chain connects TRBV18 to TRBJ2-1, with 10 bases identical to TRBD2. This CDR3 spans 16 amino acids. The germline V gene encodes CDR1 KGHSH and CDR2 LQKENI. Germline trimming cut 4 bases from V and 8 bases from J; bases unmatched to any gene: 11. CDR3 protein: CASSRGLADGSHEQFF. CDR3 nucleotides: TGTGCCAGCTCACGCGGACTAGCGGACGGTTCTCATGAGCAGTTCTTC.

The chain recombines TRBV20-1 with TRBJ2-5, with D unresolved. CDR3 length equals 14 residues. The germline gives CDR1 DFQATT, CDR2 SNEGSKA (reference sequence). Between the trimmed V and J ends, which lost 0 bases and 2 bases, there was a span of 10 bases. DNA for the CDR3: TGCAGTGCTAGAGATCCGGCTAGTCAAGAGACCCAGTACTTC. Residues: CSARDPASQETQYF.

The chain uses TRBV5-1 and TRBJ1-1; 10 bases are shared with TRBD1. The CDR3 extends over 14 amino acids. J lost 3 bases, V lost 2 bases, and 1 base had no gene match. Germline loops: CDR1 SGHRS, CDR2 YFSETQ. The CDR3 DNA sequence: TGCGCCAGCAGCTTCGGGACAGGGGACACTGAAGCTTTCTTT. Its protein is CASSFGTGDTEAFF.

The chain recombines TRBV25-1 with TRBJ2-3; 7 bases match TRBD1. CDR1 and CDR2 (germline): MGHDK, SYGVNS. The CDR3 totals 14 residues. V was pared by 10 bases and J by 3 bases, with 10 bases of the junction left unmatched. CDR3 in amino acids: CATIGGLETDTQYF. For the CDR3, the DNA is TGTGCCACCATAGGGGGCCTGGAAACAGATACGCAGTATTTT.

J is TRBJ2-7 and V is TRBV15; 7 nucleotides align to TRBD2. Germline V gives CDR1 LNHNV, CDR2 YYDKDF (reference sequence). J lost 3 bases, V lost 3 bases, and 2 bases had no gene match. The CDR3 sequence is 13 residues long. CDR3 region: CATSRERGYEQYF. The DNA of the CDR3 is TGTGCCACCAGCAGGGAGCGGGGCTACGAGCAGTACTTC.

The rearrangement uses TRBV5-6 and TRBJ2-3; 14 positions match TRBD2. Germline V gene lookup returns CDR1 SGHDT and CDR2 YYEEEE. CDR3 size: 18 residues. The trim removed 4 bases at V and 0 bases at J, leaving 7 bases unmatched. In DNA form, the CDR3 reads TGTGCCAGCAGCGGGGGGGGACTAGCGGGAGTTAGCACAGATACGCAGTATTTT. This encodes CASSGGGLAGVSTDTQYF. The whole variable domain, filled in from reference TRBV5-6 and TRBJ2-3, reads DAGVTQSPTHLIKTRGQQVTLRCSPKSGHDTVSWYQQALGQGPQFIFQYYEEEERQRGNFPDRFSGHQFPNYSSELNVNALLLGDSALYLCASSGGGLAGVSTDTQYFGPGTRLTVL.

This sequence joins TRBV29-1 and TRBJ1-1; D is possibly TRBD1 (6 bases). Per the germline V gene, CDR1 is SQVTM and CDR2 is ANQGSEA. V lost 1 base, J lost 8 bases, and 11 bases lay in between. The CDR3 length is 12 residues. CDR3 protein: CSVEGRGAEAFF. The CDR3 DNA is TGCAGCGTTGAAGGTCGGGGGGCGGAAGCTTTCTTT. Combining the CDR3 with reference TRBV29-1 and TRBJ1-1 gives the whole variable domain SAVISQKPSRDICQRGTSLTIQCQVDSQVTMMFWYRQQPGQSLTLIATANQGSEATYESGFVIDKFPISRPNLTFSTLTVSNMSPEDSSIYLCSVEGRGAEAFFGQGTRLTVV.

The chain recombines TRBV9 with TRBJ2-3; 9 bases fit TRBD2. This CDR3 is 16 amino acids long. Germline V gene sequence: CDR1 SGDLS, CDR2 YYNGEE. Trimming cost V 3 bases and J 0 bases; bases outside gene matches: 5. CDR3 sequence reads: CASSAGLASSTDTQYF. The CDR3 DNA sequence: TGTGCCAGCAGCGCCGGACTAGCGTCTAGCACAGATACGCAGTATTTT.

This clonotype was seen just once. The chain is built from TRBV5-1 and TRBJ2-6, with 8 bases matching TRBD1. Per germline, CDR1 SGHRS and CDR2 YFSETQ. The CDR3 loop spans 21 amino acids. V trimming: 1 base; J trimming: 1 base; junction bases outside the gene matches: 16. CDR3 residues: CASSLNRLGQGDTSGANVLTF. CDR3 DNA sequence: TGCGCCAGCAGCTTGAATCGGTTAGGACAGGGAGATACGTCTGGGGCCAACGTCCTGACTTTC.

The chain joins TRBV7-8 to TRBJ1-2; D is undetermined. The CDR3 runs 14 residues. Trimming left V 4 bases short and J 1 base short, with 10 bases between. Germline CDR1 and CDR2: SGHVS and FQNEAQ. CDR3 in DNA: TGTGCCAGCAGCTCCAGCGGAGTTAACTATGGCTACACCTTC. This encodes CASSSSGVNYGYTF.